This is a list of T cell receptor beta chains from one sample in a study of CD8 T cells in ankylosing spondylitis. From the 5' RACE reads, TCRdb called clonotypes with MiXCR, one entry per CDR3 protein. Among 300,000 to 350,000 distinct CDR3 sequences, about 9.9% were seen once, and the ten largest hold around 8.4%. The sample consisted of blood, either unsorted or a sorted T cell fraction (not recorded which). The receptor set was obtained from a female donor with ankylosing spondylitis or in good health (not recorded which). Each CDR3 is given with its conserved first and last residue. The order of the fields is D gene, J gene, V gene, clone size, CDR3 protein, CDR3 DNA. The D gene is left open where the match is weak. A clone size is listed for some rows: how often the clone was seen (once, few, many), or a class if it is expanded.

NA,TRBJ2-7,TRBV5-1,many,CASTRGIATSSYEQYF,TGCGCCAGCACCCGGGGGATAGCGACAAGCTCCTACGAGCAGTACTTC
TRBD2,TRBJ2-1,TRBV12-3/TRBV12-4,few,CASSPSAGVNEQFF,TGTGCCAGCAGTCCATCTGCGGGGGTTAATGAGCAGTTCTTC
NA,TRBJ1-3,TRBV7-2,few,CASSLGFEGNTIYF,TGTGCCAGCAGCTTAGGATTTGAGGGAAACACCATATATTTT
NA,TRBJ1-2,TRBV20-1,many,CSAHGGSNYGYTF,TGCAGTGCCCACGGGGGTTCCAACTATGGCTACACCTTC
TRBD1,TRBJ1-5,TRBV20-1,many,CSAGSTGRVGNQPQHF,TGCAGTGCTGGGTCGACAGGGAGAGTAGGCAATCAGCCCCAGCATTTT
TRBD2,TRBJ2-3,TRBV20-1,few,CSATLLAGPGVTDTQYF,TGCAGTGCTACCCTACTAGCGGGGCCGGGGGTCACAGATACGCAGTATTTT
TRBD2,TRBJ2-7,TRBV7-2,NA,CASSLGPGEGYEQYF,TGTGCCAGCAGCTTAGGTCCGGGGGAGGGCTACGAGCAGTACTTC
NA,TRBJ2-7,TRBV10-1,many,CASSDSGEQYF,TGCGCCAGCAGTGATTCGGGTGAGCAGTACTTC
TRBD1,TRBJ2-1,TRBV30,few,CAWSIFGQGSNEQFF,TGTGCCTGGAGTATCTTTGGACAGGGCAGCAATGAGCAGTTCTTC
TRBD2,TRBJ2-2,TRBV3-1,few,CASSRLTSVKNTGELFF,TGTGCCAGCAGTCGACTGACTAGCGTAAAGAACACCGGGGAGCTGTTTTTT
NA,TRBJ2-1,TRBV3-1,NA,CASSPVGSYNEQFF,TGTGCCAGCAGCCCCGTCGGGTCCTACAATGAGCAGTTCTTC
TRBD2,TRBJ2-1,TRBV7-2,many,CASSPLGLAGGPQQFF,TGTGCCAGCAGCCCATTGGGACTAGCGGGAGGGCCACAGCAGTTCTTC
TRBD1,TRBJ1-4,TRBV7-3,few,CASSSTGPNEKLFF,TGTGCCAGCAGCTCGACAGGGCCTAATGAAAAACTGTTTTTT
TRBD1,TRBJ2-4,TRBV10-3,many,CATGTDRVKNIQYF,TGTGCCACCGGGACGGACAGGGTAAAAAACATTCAGTACTTC
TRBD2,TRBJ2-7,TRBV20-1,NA,CSVFSGIEQYF,TGCAGTGTCTTCAGCGGGATCGAGCAGTACTTC
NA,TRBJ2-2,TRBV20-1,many,CSARIAARANTGELFF,TGCAGTGCTAGGATCGCGGCGCGGGCGAACACCGGGGAGCTGTTTTTT
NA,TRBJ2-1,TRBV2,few,CASSRAPSKNEQFF,TGTGCCAGCTCGCGGGCCCCATCGAAGAATGAGCAGTTCTTC
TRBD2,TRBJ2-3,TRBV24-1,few,CATSDRLAGVKDTQYF,TGTGCCACCAGTGATAGGCTAGCGGGAGTTAAAGATACGCAGTATTTT
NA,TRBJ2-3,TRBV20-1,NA,CSASFGVPSTDTQYF,TGCAGTGCTAGTTTCGGCGTCCCTAGCACAGATACGCAGTATTTT
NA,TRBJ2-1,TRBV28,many,CASSWGTGYNEQFF,TGTGCCAGCAGTTGGGGGACGGGTTACAATGAGCAGTTCTTC
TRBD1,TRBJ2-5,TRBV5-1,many,CASSSRYEGTGKETQYF,TGCGCCAGCAGCTCGCGCTACGAGGGGACAGGGAAGGAGACCCAGTACTTC
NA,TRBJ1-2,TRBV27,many,CASKRGSPEGGYTF,TGTGCCAGCAAACGCGGCAGCCCTGAGGGTGGCTACACCTTC
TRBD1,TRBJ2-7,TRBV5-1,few,CASRGTDSWGEQYF,TGCGCCAGCAGAGGGACAGATTCTTGGGGCGAGCAGTACTTC
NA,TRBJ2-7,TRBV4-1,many,CASSSRHEQYF,TGCGCCAGCAGCTCACGTCACGAGCAGTACTTC
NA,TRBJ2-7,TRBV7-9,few,CASRTETYEQYF,TGTGCCAGCAGGACCGAGACCTACGAGCAGTACTTC
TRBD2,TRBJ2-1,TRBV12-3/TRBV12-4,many,CASSLIGGSVNEQFF,TGTGCCAGCAGTTTGATCGGCGGGAGCGTCAATGAGCAGTTCTTC
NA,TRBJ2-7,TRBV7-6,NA,CASSLAQESFEQYF,TGTGCCAGCAGCTTAGCGCAGGAGAGTTTCGAGCAGTACTTC
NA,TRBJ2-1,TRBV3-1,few,CASSQESPGLGEQFF,TGTGCCAGCAGCCAAGAAAGCCCGGGGTTGGGTGAGCAGTTCTTC
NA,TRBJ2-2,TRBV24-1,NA,CATSASVGYTGELFF,TGTGCCACCAGTGCCTCCGTGGGGTACACCGGGGAGCTGTTTTTT
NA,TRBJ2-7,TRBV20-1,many,CSARFLDEQYF,TGCAGTGCTAGATTCCTTGACGAGCAGTACTTC
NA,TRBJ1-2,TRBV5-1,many,CASSLAGIEFNGYTF,TGCGCCAGCAGCTTGGCGGGGATCGAGTTCAATGGCTACACCTTC
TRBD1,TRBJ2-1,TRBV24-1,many,CATSETRTGINEQFF,TGTGCCACCAGTGAGACGCGGACAGGGATAAATGAGCAGTTCTTC
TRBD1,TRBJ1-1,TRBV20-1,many,CSARDMGQLATEAFF,TGCAGTGCTAGAGATATGGGACAGCTTGCAACTGAAGCTTTCTTT
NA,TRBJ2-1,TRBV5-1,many,CASNQRGVDEQFF,TGCGCCAGCAACCAGAGAGGGGTAGATGAGCAGTTCTTC
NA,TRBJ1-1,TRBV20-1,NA,CSARNKGRGNTEAFF,TGCAGTGCTAGAAATAAAGGCCGGGGGAACACTGAAGCTTTCTTT
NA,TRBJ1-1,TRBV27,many,CASKTAGSLAEAFF,TGTGCCAGCAAAACGGCAGGGTCCTTAGCTGAAGCTTTCTTT
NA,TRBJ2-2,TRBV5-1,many,CASSSGTDGELFF,TGCGCCAGCAGCTCGGGGACCGACGGGGAGCTGTTTTTT
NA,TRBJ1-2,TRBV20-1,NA,CSPRDTGISRGYTF,TGCAGTCCTAGAGATACAGGGATTAGCCGGGGCTACACCTTC
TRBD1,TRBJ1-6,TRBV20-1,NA,CSANRGGGGNSPLHF,TGCAGTGCTAACAGGGGTGGTGGCGGGAATTCACCCCTCCACTTT
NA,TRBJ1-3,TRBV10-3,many,CAISEPLTNSGNTIYF,TGTGCCATCAGTGAGCCCCTGACTAACTCTGGAAACACCATATATTTT
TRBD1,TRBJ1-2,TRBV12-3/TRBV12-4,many,CASSTGQGMYGYTF,TGTGCCAGCAGCACCGGACAGGGGATGTATGGCTACACCTTC
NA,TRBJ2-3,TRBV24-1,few,CATSDPYTQYF,TGTGCCACCAGTGACCCCTATACGCAGTATTTT
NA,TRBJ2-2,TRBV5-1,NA,CASFRGDRSNTGELFF,TGCGCCAGCTTTAGGGGGGACAGATCGAACACCGGGGAGCTGTTTTTT
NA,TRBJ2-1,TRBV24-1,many,CATSDTSSYNEQFF,TGTGCCACCAGTGATACAAGCTCCTACAATGAGCAGTTCTTC
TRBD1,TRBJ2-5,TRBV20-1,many,CSAAPTGQRQETQYF,TGCAGTGCTGCCCCGACAGGGCAAAGGCAGGAGACCCAGTACTTC
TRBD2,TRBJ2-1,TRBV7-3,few,CASSPRTSGGVTNEQFF,TGTGCCAGCAGCCCCCGGACTAGCGGGGGGGTAACTAATGAGCAGTTCTTC
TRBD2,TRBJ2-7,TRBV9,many,CASSLGLGRYEQYF,TGTGCCAGCAGCCTTGGACTAGGGCGCTACGAGCAGTACTTC
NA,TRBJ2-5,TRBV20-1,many,CSARVPGPTQETQYF,TGCAGTGCTAGAGTACCGGGACCGACCCAAGAGACCCAGTACTTC
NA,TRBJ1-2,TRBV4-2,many,CASSQEDQRFGPNYGYTF,TGTGCCAGCAGCCAAGAAGACCAACGGTTTGGTCCTAACTATGGCTACACCTTC
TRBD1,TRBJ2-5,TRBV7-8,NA,CASSDRDSGKTQYF,TGTGCCAGCAGCGACCGGGACAGTGGAAAGACCCAGTACTTC
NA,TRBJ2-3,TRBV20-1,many,CSARDISAPGTGDTQYF,TGCAGTGCTAGAGATATATCAGCTCCCGGGACTGGAGATACGCAGTATTTT